The 15 T cell receptor beta chains presented below share a single source sample, sequenced in a study of ipilimumab plus nivolumab after autologous stem cell transplantation. The repertoire was sequenced with immunoSEQ multiplex PCR; TCRdb's copy has only in-frame clones and lacks some. The table lists roughly 15,000 clones, 80% of them singletons. This specimen was PBMCs, taken in a trial of ipilimumab plus nivolumab as post-transplant consolidation. These receptors were taken from a male donor with diffuse large B-cell lymphoma.

J is TRBJ1-2 and V is TRBV4-2; 7 bases are shared with TRBD1. Germline values: CDR1 LGHNA, CDR2 YNFKEQ. With 5 bases clipped from V and 14 bases from J, the junction kept 14 bases outside the gene matches. This CDR3 has 13 residues. CDR3 region: CASSFEGAGEKTF. In DNA, the CDR3 is TGTGCCAGCAGCTTTGAGGGGGCAGGGGAAAAAACCTTC.

The V gene is TRBV19, the J gene TRBJ1-2, with D perhaps matching TRBD1 (5 bases). The CDR3 loop spans 13 amino acids. Germline CDR1 LNHDA, CDR2 SQIVND (reference sequence). The V and J ends lost 7 bases and 5 bases respectively, with 14 bases between them. DNA for the CDR3: TGTGCCAGTAACCCCCCAGGGAGGTATGGCTACACCTTC. It is translated as CASNPPGRYGYTF.

This clone was recorded only once. The rearrangement joins TRBV7-8 to TRBJ1-2, with TRBD1 matching over 10 bases. The CDR3 has 13 residues. Germline V CDR1 and CDR2: SGHVS, FQNEAQ. Losses at the gene ends were 5 bases for V and 8 bases for J; bases not matched to a gene: 5. In nucleotides, the CDR3 is TGTGCCAGCAGCAGACAGGGGGCAGAGGGCTACACCTTC. It yields the protein CASSRQGAEGYTF.

The chain has TRBV6-6 and TRBJ1-4, with D possibly TRBD1 on 5 matching bases. The germline V and J ends were trimmed by 3 bases and 8 bases, with 7 bases remaining between them. Germline-derived CDR1 and CDR2 are MNHNY and SVGAGI (reference sequence). The CDR3 loop spans 12 amino acids. The CDR3 loop is CASSYGGEKLFF. CDR3 coding DNA: TGTGCCAGCAGTTATGGGGGGGAAAAACTGTTTTTT.

The chain combines TRBV5-1 with TRBJ2-7; D ambiguous. Germline V CDR1 and CDR2: SGHRS, YFSETQ. V lost 0 bases and J lost 3, with 7 bases in between. This CDR3 contains 13 residues. CDR3 amino acids: CASSLEPHYEQYF. CDR3 DNA sequence: TGCGCCAGCAGCTTGGAACCGCACTACGAGCAGTACTTC.

The chain recombines TRBV7-9 with TRBJ1-2; TRBD1 matches at 7 bases. Germline CDR1 is SEHNR and CDR2 is FQNEAQ (reference sequence). The CDR3 runs 12 residues. Germline trimming cut 5 bases from V and 4 bases from J; bases unmatched to any gene: 1. CDR3 nucleotides: TGTGCCAGCAGCGGGGACAGCTATGGCTACACCTTC. Its translation is CASSGDSYGYTF. Variable domain in full (rest from reference TRBV7-9 and TRBJ1-2): DTGVSQNPRHKITKRGQNVTFRCDPISEHNRLYWYRQTLGQGPEFLTYFQNEAQLEKSRLLSDRFSAERPKGSFSTLEIQRTEQGDSAMYLCASSGDSYGYTFGSGTRLTVV.

The genes are TRBV7-2 and TRBJ2-5; D assignment may be TRBD1 or TRBD2 (6 bases each). CDR3 length equals 16 residues. The V and J ends lost 1 base and 7 bases respectively, with 19 bases between them. Germline V CDR1 and CDR2: SGHTA, FQGNSA. The CDR3 region is CASSLGRGPSWGTQYF. CDR3 bases: TGTGCCAGCAGCTTAGGACGGGGGCCATCCTGGGGGACCCAGTACTTC.

The CDR3 DNA reads as TGTGCCAGTAGGGATCGACGGATCTCGGGAGCTTTCTTT. Translated: CASRDRRISGAFF. The V gene is TRBV19, the J gene TRBJ1-1, with D unclear. V dropped 6 bases and J dropped 10 bases, with 18 bases sitting between them. CDR3 length equals 13 residues. CDR1 and CDR2 (germline): LNHDA, SQIVND (reference sequence). Full variable domain (outside the CDR3, taken from reference TRBV19 and TRBJ1-1): DGGITQSPKYLFRKEGQNVTLSCEQNLNHDAMYWYRQDPGQGLRLIYYSQIVNDFQKGDIAEGYSVSREKKESFPLTVTSAQKNPTAFYLCASRDRRISGAFFGQGTRLTVV.

This chain joins TRBV11-3 and TRBJ2-3; 8 bases fit TRBD1. This CDR3 has 15 residues. The J segment lost 6 bases and the V segment lost 1 base, leaving 6 bases of the junction unmatched. Germline CDR1 and CDR2: SGHNT and YENEEA. In DNA form, the CDR3 reads TGTGCCAGCAGCTTAGCAGGGGGCGCGTCGGATACGCAGTATTTT. Translation: CASSLAGGASDTQYF.

By share, this clone counts as medium-sized. The chain recombines TRBV21-1 with TRBJ1-4; the DNA was not compared with TRBD1, the D call given in the table. TRBV21-1 is designated a pseudogene. The CDR3 length is 15 residues. CDR3 region: CASSEQGGENEKLFF. The CDR3 DNA reads as TGTGCCAGCAGCGAACAGGGGGGAGAGAATGAAAAACTGTTTTTT.

The rearrangement uses TRBV5-4 and TRBJ1-4, with D uncertain. The ends were cut back, 3 bases at V and 4 bases at J, with 13 bases in the middle. The CDR3 runs to 15 residues. Germline CDR1 and CDR2: SGHNT and YYREEE (reference sequence). CDR3 protein: CASSYDPGGNEKLFF. CDR3 nucleotide sequence: TGTGCCAGCAGCTATGACCCGGGCGGTAATGAAAAACTGTTTTTT.

The rearrangement uses TRBV5-1 and TRBJ1-2; 12 bases are shared with TRBD1. The V segment lost 0 bases and the J segment 5 bases; nucleotides outside the gene matches: 8. The germline gives CDR1 SGHRS, CDR2 YFSETQ. CDR3 size: 17 residues. As DNA, the CDR3 is TGCGCCAGCAGCTTGGGAGGGACAGGGGGCGCGAGGTATGGCTACACCTTC. Its translation: CASSLGGTGGARYGYTF.

This clone occurred once. This sequence joins TRBV7-9 and TRBJ1-1, with D maybe TRBD1 (5 bases). Looked up from germline, CDR1 is SEHNR and CDR2 is FQNEAQ (reference sequence). Trimming left V 2 bases short and J 11 bases short, with 18 bases between. This CDR3 comprises 14 residues. CDR3 amino acids: CASSLTTLGGRAFF. The CDR3 bases are TGTGCCAGCAGCTTAACGACCCTCGGGGGACGTGCTTTCTTT. Filled out from reference TRBV7-9 and TRBJ1-1, the complete variable domain reads DTGVSQNPRHKITKRGQNVTFRCDPISEHNRLYWYRQTLGQGPEFLTYFQNEAQLEKSRLLSDRFSAERPKGSFSTLEIQRTEQGDSAMYLCASSLTTLGGRAFFGQGTRLTVV.

This clone occurred once. The chain employs TRBV7-6 and TRBJ2-7; 7 positions agree with TRBD1. Per the germline V gene, CDR1 is SGHVS and CDR2 is FNYEAQ. Losses at the gene ends were 4 bases for V and 2 bases for J; bases not matched to a gene: 8. The CDR3 runs to 15 residues. The CDR3 DNA is TGTGCCAGCAGCTCTTGGACAGGTGAAGCCTACGAGCAGTACTTC. It encodes CASSSWTGEAYEQYF.

Remarks on this clone: At one end, the junction sequence differs from germline, possibly due to a read error. The V and J genes are TRBV4-2 and TRBJ1-2; 7 bases match TRBD1. The CDR3 sequence is 12 residues long. The germline V gene has CDR1 LGHNA and CDR2 YNFKEQ. CDR3 nucleotide sequence: TGTGCCAGCAGCGCCGACAGGGTTGTATCGGAATTC. Translated, it gives CASSADRVVSEF.